The following is a T cell receptor (beta chain) sequence with its context. Its antigen remains unknown. Germline V gives CDR1 SEHNR, CDR2 FQNEAQ (reference sequence). This CDR3 is built from 13 residues. The V end lost 1 base, the J end lost 4 bases, and 5 bases lay between the germline ends. This sample is drawn from a study of T cells in narcolepsy. About the research overall: Enrolled donors included narcolepsy type 1 or type 2 patients and healthy controls.

This table comes from immunoSEQ multiplex PCR, and its TCRdb copy is limited to in-frame clones, with some not included. The data hold some 25,000 clones, with 65% to 90% observed a single time. Study findings and constraints: Autoreactive clonotypes reportedly recurred in blood of same and different patients, not controls. No autoreactive T cell clone sequences appeared in some memory CD4+ repertoires.

The source of this sequence is a human donor in good health. The V and J genes are TRBV7-9 and TRBJ2-1; D unclear. The sequencing sample was made of memory (CD45RA-) CD4+ T cells from blood. The CDR3, as DNA: TGTGCCAGCAGCTTAGAATTGTACAATGAGCAGTTCTTC. Translation: CASSLELYNEQFF.